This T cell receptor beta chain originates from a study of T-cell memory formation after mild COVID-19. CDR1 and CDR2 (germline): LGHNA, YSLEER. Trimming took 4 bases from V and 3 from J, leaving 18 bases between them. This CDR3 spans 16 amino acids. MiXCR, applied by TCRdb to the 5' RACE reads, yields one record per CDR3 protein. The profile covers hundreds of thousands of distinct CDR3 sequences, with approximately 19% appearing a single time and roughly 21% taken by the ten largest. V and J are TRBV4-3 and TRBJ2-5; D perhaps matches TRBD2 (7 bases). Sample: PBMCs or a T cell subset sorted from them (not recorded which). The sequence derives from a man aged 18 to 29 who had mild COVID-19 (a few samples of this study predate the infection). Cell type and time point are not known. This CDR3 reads CASSPTVGGLEETQYF. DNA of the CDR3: TGCGCCAGCAGCCCAACAGTCGGGGGGCTAGAAGAGACCCAGTACTTC.